The rows below give T cell receptor beta chains drawn from one sample of a study of T cells in Graves' hyperthyroidism and ophthalmopathy. TCRdb called the multiplex PCR reads again in MiXCR, with one record for every CDR3 protein. The sample contains some 500,000 distinct CDR3 sequences, about 16% of which appear only once. Sequencing used blood. The receptors here all came from a woman aged 25-40 years with Graves' ophthalmopathy. CDR3s include the opening cysteine and the closing phenylalanine or tryptophan. D genes are given only for firm matches. The size of a clone is reported for some rows only, either as once, few or many, or as a class for expanded clones.

v_gene	d_gene	abundance	j_gene	CDR3nt	CDR3aa
TRBV20-1	TRBD1	few	TRBJ2-2	TGCAGTGCTAGAGACTCCGGGACAGGGAACACCGGGGAGCTGTTTTTT	CSARDSGTGNTGELFF
TRBV19	-	-	TRBJ2-2	TGTGCCAGTAGTATTGGGGGACGCCTAAGGGTCACCGGGGAGCTGTTTTTT	CASSIGGRLRVTGELFF
TRBV27	-	many	TRBJ2-7	TGTGCCAGCAGTTTAGGTTGGCCTCGGGGCTCCTACGAGCAGTACTTC	CASSLGWPRGSYEQYF
TRBV11-2	-	many	TRBJ1-4	TGTGCCAGCAGCTCCCAGGGGTTTAATGAAAAACTGTTTTTT	CASSSQGFNEKLFF
TRBV6-2/TRBV6-3	-	many	TRBJ2-1	TGTGCCAGCCTAAGACCACAGGCGAATGAGCAGTTCTTC	CASLRPQANEQFF
TRBV28	-	many	TRBJ1-1	TGTGCCAGCAGTTTCGTAGGGCGGGCTGAAGCTTTCTTT	CASSFVGRAEAFF
TRBV20-1	-	many	TRBJ2-5	TGCAGTGCTAACGATTGGGGTTACGAGGAGACCCAGTACTTC	CSANDWGYEETQYF
TRBV28	TRBD2	many	TRBJ2-5	TGTGCCAGCAGTACTTCACCCGGGGCGGGAGTAAACGCGGAGACCCAGTACTTC	CASSTSPGAGVNAETQYF
TRBV6-1	TRBD2	many	TRBJ2-3	TGTGCCAGCAGAAGTGCCGGCGGGAGAGCCTCCTCTGGCACAGATACGCAGTATTTT	CASRSAGGRASSGTDTQYF
TRBV7-8	-	few	TRBJ1-4	TGTGCCAGCAGCTTAGCGTTTGGGTTAGGCGGTCCTGAAAAACTGTTTTTT	CASSLAFGLGGPEKLFF
TRBV11-1	TRBD1	many	TRBJ1-5	TGTGCCAGCAGCCACCACCTCCGGGACAGGGCCTCCAGGGGCAATCAGCCCCAGCATTTT	CASSHHLRDRASRGNQPQHF
TRBV18	TRBD1	many	TRBJ1-2	TGTGCCAGCTCACCGGGAGGGGGCGAGGCCTATGGCTACACCTTC	CASSPGGGEAYGYTF
TRBV2	-	many	TRBJ1-2	TGTGCCAGTACAGGGAGGGCTAACTATGGCTACACCTTC	CASTGRANYGYTF
TRBV28	-	many	TRBJ1-5	TGTGCCAGCAATCCACAGACAGGTGTGCAGCCCCAGCATTTT	CASNPQTGVQPQHF
TRBV10-3	-	-	TRBJ1-6	TGTGCCATCAGTGGGCGGGATTCACCCCTCCACTTT	CAISGRDSPLHF
TRBV28	TRBD2	few	TRBJ2-7	TGTGCCAGCGAAACCGGGACTAGCGGGAGGGCCGCGTACGAGCAGTACTTC	CASETGTSGRAAYEQYF
TRBV7-9	-	-	TRBJ1-6	TGTGCCAGCAGACCCGACCGCACTTCACCCCTCCACTTT	CASRPDRTSPLHF
TRBV9	-	few	TRBJ1-2	TGTGCCAGCAGCCCGGCTTTGGGGCCGAACTATGGCTACACCTTC	CASSPALGPNYGYTF
TRBV6-5	TRBD1	few	TRBJ1-5	TGTGCCAGCAGTTACGACAGGGGGACTAATCAGCCCCAGCATTTT	CASSYDRGTNQPQHF
TRBV6-1	TRBD1	-	TRBJ1-3	TGTGCCAGCGCCGACAGGGCTGGAAACACCATATATTTT	CASADRAGNTIYF
TRBV20-1	TRBD1	many	TRBJ2-5	TGCAGTGCTAGAAAACAGGGGCAAGAGACCCAGTACTTC	CSARKQGQETQYF
TRBV30	-	many	TRBJ2-7	TGTGCCTGGAGCCATGGGGGCTACGAGCAGTACTTC	CAWSHGGYEQYF
TRBV25-1	-	-	TRBJ2-1	TGTGCCAGCACCTTCGGCGGCTCCTACAATGAGCAGTTCTTC	CASTFGGSYNEQFF
TRBV28	TRBD2	-	TRBJ2-1	TGTGCCAGCAGCTCAGAGGAACTAGCGGGAGGGGAGTTCTTC	CASSSEELAGGEFF
TRBV15	-	once	TRBJ1-4	TGTGCCACCAGCAGAGATTCCAGCTCAACTAATGAAAAACTGTTTTTT	CATSRDSSSTNEKLFF
TRBV12-3/TRBV12-4	-	-	TRBJ2-7	TGTGCCAGCAGCCCCCGACAATCATCTACGAAGCAGTACTTC	CASSPRQSSTKQYF
TRBV6-5	-	-	TRBJ2-7	TGTGCCAACAGTTACACGAGTGAGCGAGGGGAGCAGTACTTC	CANSYTSERGEQYF
TRBV7-2	TRBD1	many	TRBJ1-4	TGTGCCAGCAGCTTAGGGGACAGGATAAATGAAAAACTGTTTTTT	CASSLGDRINEKLFF
TRBV6-1	TRBD2	few	TRBJ2-7	TGTGCCATTGAGACTAGCGGGAGGTCCCTTTCGACCTACGAGCAGTACTTC	CAIETSGRSLSTYEQYF
TRBV5-1	TRBD1	many	TRBJ2-5	TGCGCCAGCAGCTTGGTGGGGACAGGACCCCAAGAGACCCAGTACTTC	CASSLVGTGPQETQYF
TRBV6-1	TRBD2	-	TRBJ2-3	TGTGCCAGCAGTGAAGCGTCAGGGAGGGGCTTTTGGGCAGATACGCAGTATTTT	CASSEASGRGFWADTQYF
TRBV7-2	TRBD1	many	TRBJ2-7	TGTGCCAGCAGCTTAGATACGGGGACAGGGGGTTACGAGCAGTACTTC	CASSLDTGTGGYEQYF
TRBV3-1	-	many	TRBJ2-7	TGTGCCAGCAGCCAAGTTGGGGATGAGGACGAGCAGTACTTC	CASSQVGDEDEQYF
TRBV9	TRBD2	few	TRBJ2-2	TGTGCCAGCAGCGTAAGGACTAGCGGGAGAGGGGACACCGGGGAGCTGTTTTTT	CASSVRTSGRGDTGELFF
TRBV9	TRBD2	-	TRBJ2-3	TGTGCCAGCAGCCCCCCCGGGGGACTAGGCACAGATACGCAGTATTTT	CASSPPGGLGTDTQYF
TRBV20-1	TRBD1	many	TRBJ2-5	TGCAGTGCTCCTAAGACAGGGTTTGTCCCAGAGACCCAGTACTTC	CSAPKTGFVPETQYF
TRBV2	-	many	TRBJ1-5	TGTGCCAGCAGTGTTGGGGCAACGGGGCAGCCCCAGCATTTT	CASSVGATGQPQHF
TRBV20-1	TRBD1	many	TRBJ2-7	TGCAGTGCTAGAGTGAGAAGGGGGCTGCACTACGAGCAGTACTTC	CSARVRRGLHYEQYF
TRBV28	-	-	TRBJ1-1	TGTGCCAGCAGCTCCATTACAACAGGGAGGGGGGAAACTGAAGCTTTCTTT	CASSSITTGRGETEAFF
TRBV20-1	-	many	TRBJ1-1	TGCAGTGCCGTTAACCCTCGAGCCCCCGGACTGAACACTGAAGCTTTCTTT	CSAVNPRAPGLNTEAFF
TRBV27	-	-	TRBJ2-5	TGTGCCAGCAGTCCCGACAGCCGGGGGACCCAGTACTTC	CASSPDSRGTQYF
TRBV6-4	TRBD1	-	TRBJ2-1	TGTGCCAGCAGTCCAAAGGGACAGGACTACAATGAGCAGTTCTTC	CASSPKGQDYNEQFF
TRBV5-1	-	few	TRBJ2-3	TGCGCCAGCAGCTTTGCGCACACAAGCACAGATACGCAGTATTTT	CASSFAHTSTDTQYF
TRBV7-3	-	few	TRBJ2-3	TGTGCCAGCAGTTCTACGGGAGATACGCAGTATTTT	CASSSTGDTQYF
TRBV6-5	TRBD2	-	TRBJ2-3	TGTGCCAGCAGTTACTCGACCCTAGCGGGAGGGCGAGATACGCAGTATTTT	CASSYSTLAGGRDTQYF
TRBV18	TRBD1	many	TRBJ2-5	TGTGCCAGCTCAAAGACAGGGGAGCGGGAGACCCAGTACTTC	CASSKTGERETQYF
TRBV24-1	TRBD1	-	TRBJ2-2	TGTGCCACCAGTGATACCCGACAGGGGGCGAACACCGGGGAGCTGTTTTTT	CATSDTRQGANTGELFF